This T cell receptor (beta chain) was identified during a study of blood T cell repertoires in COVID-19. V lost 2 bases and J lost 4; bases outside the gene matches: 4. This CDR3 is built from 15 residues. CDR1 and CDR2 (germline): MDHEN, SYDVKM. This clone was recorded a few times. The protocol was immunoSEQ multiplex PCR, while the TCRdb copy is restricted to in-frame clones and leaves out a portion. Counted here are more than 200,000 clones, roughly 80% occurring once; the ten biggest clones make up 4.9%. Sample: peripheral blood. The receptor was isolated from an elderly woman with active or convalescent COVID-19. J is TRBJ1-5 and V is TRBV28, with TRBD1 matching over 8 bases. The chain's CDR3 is CASSLGDRPNQPQHF. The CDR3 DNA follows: TGTGCCAGCAGTTTAGGGGACAGGCCTAATCAGCCCCAGCATTTT.